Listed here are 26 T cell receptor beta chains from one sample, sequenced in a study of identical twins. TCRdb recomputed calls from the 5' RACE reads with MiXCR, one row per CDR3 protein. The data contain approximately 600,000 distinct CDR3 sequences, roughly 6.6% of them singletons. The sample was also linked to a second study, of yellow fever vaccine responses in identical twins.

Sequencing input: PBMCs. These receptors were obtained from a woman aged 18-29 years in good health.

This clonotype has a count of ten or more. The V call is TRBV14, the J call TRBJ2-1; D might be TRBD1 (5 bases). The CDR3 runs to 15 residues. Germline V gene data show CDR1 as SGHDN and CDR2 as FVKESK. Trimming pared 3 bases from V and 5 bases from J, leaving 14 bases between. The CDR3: CASSQGSTADNEQFF. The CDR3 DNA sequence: TGTGCCAGCAGCCAGGGGTCGACAGCCGACAATGAGCAGTTCTTC.

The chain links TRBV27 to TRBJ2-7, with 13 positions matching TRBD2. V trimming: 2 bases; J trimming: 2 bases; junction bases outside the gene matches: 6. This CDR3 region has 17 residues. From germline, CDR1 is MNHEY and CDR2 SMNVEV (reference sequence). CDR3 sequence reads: CASSLRTSGREAYEQYF. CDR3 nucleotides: TGTGCCAGCAGTTTACGGACTAGCGGGAGAGAAGCCTACGAGCAGTACTTC.

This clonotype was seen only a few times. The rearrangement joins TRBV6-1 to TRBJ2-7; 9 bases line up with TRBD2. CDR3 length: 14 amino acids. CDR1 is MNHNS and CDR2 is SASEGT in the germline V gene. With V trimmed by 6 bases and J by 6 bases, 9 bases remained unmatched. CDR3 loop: CASSPGAGGTEQYF. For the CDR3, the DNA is TGTGCCAGCAGCCCCGGAGCGGGAGGAACCGAGCAGTACTTC.

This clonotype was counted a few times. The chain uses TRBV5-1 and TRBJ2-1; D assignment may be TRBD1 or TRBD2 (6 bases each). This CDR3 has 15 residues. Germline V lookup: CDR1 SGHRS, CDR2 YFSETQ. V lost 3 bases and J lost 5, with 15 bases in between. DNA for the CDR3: TGCGCCAGCAGCTCGGGACATCCGGGGGACAATGAGCAGTTCTTC. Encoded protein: CASSSGHPGDNEQFF. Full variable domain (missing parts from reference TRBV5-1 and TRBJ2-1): KAGVTQTPRYLIKTRGQQVTLSCSPISGHRSVSWYQQTPGQGLQFLFEYFSETQRNKGNFPGRFSGRQFSNSRSEMNVSTLELGDSALYLCASSSGHPGDNEQFFGPGTRLTVL.

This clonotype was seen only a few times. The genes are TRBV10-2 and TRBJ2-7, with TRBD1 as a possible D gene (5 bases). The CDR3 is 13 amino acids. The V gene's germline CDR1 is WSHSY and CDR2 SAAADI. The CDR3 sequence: CASCDQGRYEQYV. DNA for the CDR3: TGCGCCAGCTGTGATCAGGGCAGGTACGAGCAGTACGTC.

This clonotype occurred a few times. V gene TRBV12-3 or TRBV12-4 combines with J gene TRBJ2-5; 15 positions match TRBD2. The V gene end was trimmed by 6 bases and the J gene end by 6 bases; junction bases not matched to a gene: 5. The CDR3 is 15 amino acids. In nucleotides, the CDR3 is TGTGCCAGCAGGGGACTAGCGGGAGGAGGGAAGACCCAGTACTTC. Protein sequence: CASRGLAGGGKTQYF.

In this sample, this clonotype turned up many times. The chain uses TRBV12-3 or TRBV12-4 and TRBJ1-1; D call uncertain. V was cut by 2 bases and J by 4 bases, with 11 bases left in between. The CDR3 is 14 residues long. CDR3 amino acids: CASSLPWPGTEAFF. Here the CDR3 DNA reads TGTGCCAGCAGTTTACCCTGGCCGGGCACTGAAGCTTTCTTT.

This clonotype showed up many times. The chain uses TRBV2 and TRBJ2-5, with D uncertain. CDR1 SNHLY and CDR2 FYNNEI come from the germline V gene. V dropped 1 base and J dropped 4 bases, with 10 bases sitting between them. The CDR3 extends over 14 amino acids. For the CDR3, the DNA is TGTGCCAGCAGTGAAGGTAGCTCCCGAGAGACCCAGTACTTC. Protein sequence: CASSEGSSRETQYF.

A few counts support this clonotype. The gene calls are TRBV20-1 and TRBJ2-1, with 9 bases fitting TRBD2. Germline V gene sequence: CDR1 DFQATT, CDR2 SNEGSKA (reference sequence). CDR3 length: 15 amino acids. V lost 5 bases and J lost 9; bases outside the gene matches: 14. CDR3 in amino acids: CSAERLAGIAGEQFF. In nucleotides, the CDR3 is TGCAGTGCTGAGCGCCTAGCGGGAATCGCGGGTGAGCAGTTCTTC.

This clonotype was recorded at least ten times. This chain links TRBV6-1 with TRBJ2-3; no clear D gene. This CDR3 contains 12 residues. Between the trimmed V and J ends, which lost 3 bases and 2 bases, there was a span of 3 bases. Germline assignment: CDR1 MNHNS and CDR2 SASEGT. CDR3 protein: CASSENTDTQYF. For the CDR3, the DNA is TGTGCCAGCAGTGAGAACACAGATACGCAGTATTTT.

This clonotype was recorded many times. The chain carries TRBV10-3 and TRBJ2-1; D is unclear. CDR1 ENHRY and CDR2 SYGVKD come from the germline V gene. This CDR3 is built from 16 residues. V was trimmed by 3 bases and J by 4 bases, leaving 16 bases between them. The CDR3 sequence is CAISDTVGGPYNEQFF. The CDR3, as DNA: TGTGCCATCAGTGATACGGTGGGCGGCCCTTACAATGAGCAGTTCTTC.

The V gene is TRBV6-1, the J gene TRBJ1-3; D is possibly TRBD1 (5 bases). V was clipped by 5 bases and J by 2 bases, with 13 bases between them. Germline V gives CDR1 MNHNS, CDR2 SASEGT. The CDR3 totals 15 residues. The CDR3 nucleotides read TGTGCCAGCAGTAGAAGGGGACTTACTGGAAACACCATATATTTT. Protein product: CASSRRGLTGNTIYF.

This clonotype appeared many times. The CDR3 region is CASSLQDRDGYTF. CDR3 in DNA: TGCGCCAGCAGCTTGCAGGACAGGGATGGCTACACCTTC. The rearrangement uses TRBV5-1 and TRBJ1-2; 8 bases are a match to TRBD1. Germline V gene sequence: CDR1 SGHRS, CDR2 YFSETQ. After removal of 1 base from V and 6 bases from J, the junction contained 2 bases not matched to a gene. The CDR3 consists of 13 residues.

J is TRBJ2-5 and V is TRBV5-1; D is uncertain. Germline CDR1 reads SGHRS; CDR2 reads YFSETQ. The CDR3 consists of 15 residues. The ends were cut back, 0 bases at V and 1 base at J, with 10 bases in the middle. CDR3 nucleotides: TGCGCCAGCAGCTTGGGGTACACTCCCCAAGAGACCCAGTACTTC. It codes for CASSLGYTPQETQYF.

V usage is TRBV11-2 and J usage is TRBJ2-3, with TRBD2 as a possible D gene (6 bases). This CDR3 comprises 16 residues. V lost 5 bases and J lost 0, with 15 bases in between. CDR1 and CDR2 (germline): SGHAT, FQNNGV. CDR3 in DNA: TGTGCCAGCAGCCACAGTGGAGGGCGGAGCACAGATACGCAGTATTTT. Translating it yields CASSHSGGRSTDTQYF.

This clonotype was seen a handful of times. The CDR3 DNA is TGTGCCAGCAGCTTAACGACATTCGGTTCACCCCTCCACTTT. Residues: CASSLTTFGSPLHF. The chain recombines TRBV7-2 with TRBJ1-6, with D uncertain. Germline V lookup: CDR1 SGHTA, CDR2 FQGNSA. Trimming stripped 2 bases from V and 9 bases from J, with 11 bases between. This CDR3 region has 14 residues.

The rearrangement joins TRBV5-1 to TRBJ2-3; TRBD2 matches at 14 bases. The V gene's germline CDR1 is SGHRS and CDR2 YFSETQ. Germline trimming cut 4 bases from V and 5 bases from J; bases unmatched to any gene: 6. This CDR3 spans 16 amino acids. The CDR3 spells CASSPLTSGGGDTQYF. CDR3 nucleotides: TGCGCCAGCAGCCCATTGACTAGCGGGGGGGGAGATACGCAGTATTTT.

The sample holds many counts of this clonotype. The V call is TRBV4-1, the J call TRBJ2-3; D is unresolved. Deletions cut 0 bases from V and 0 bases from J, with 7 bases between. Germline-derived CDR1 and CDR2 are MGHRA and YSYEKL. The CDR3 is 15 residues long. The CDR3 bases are TGCGCCAGCAGCCAAGATTGGCCCAGCACAGATACGCAGTATTTT. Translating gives CASSQDWPSTDTQYF.

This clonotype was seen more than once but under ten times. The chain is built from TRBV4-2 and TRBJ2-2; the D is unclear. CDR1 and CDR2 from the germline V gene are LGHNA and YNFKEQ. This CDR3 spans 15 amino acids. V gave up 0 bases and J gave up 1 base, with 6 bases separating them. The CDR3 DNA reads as TGTGCCAGCAGCCAAGATTTCGGGAACACCGGGGAGCTGTTTTTT. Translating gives CASSQDFGNTGELFF.

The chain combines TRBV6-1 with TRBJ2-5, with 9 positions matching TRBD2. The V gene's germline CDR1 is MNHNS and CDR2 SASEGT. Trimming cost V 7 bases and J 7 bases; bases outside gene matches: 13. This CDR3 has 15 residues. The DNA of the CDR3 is TGTGCCAGCAATATTGGGACTAGCCGTGGCGGGACCCAGTACTTC. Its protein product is CASNIGTSRGGTQYF.

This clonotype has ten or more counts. DNA of the CDR3: TGCGCCAGCAGCAACGGACAGGGTAAGCCTGAAGCTTTCTTT. Translation: CASSNGQGKPEAFF. The V and J genes are TRBV5-1 and TRBJ1-1, with 8 bases matching TRBD1. V shed 4 bases and J 6 bases; nucleotides not matched to a gene: 8. The V gene's germline CDR1 is SGHRS and CDR2 YFSETQ. The CDR3 is 14 amino acids.

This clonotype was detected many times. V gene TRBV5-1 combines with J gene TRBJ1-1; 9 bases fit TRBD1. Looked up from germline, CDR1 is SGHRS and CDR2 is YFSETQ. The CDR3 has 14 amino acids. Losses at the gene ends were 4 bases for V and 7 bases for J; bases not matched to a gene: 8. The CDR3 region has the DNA TGCGCCAGCAGCACGGGACAGGGACCTCATGAAGCTTTCTTT. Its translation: CASSTGQGPHEAFF.

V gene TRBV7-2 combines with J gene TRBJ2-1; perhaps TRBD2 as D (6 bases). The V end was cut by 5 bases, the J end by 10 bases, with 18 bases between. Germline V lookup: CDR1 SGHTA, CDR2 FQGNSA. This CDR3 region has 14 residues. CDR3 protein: CASSLGGAPKEQFF. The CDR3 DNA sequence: TGTGCCAGCAGCCTTGGCGGGGCCCCTAAGGAGCAGTTCTTC.

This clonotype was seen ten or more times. The CDR3 nucleotides read TGTGCCAGCAGCCAAGACGCCCGGGGACTAGCGGGGGGGCCAAACACCGGGGAGCTGTTTTTT. This gives the protein CASSQDARGLAGGPNTGELFF. The chain links TRBV4-2 to TRBJ2-2, with 16 nucleotides matching TRBD2. The CDR3 totals 21 residues. Germline trimming cut 0 bases from V and 2 bases from J; bases unmatched to any gene: 9. Germline CDR1 reads LGHNA; CDR2 reads YNFKEQ.

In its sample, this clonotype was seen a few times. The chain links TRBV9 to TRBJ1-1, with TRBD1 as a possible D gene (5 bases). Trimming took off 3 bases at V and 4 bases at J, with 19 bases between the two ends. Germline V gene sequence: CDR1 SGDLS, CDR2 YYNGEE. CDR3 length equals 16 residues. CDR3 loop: CASSALPEGGGTEAFF. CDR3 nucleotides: TGTGCCAGCAGCGCTTTACCAGAAGGTGGGGGCACTGAAGCTTTCTTT.

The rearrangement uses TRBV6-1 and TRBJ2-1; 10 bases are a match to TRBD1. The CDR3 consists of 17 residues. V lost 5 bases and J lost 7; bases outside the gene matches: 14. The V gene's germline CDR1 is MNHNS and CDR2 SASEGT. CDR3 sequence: CASSPGQGPSRGNEQFF. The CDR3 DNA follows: TGTGCCAGCAGTCCGGGACAGGGGCCCTCCCGGGGGAATGAGCAGTTCTTC.